Listed below are T cell receptor beta chains from one sample, sequenced in a study of T cell responses to AZD1222 COVID-19 vaccine. Here immunoSEQ multiplex PCR was the method, and the copy in TCRdb shows in-frame clones only, minus some. Counted here are some 150,000 clones, 90% to 95% occurring once; the ten biggest clones make up around 4.6%. The sequencing used peripheral blood, collected on day 0 of MenACWY control vaccination. The receptors stem from an adult in good health. The CDR3 runs from the conserved cysteine through the conserved F or W. The D gene is left open where the match is weak. Not all rows give a size; the values are once, few, many and, for expanded clones, a class.

d_gene: TRBD2; v_gene: TRBV7-3; j_gene: TRBJ2-6; abundance: once; CDR3nt: TGTGCCAGCAGCTTAAAGGGACTAGCGGGTGGTGCCAACGTCCTGACTTTC; CDR3aa: CASSLKGLAGGANVLTF
d_gene: .; v_gene: TRBV6-5; j_gene: TRBJ1-1; abundance: .; CDR3nt: TGTGCCAGCAGTTACTCAACGAGACGGATGAACACTGAAGCTTTCTTT; CDR3aa: CASSYSTRRMNTEAFF
d_gene: .; v_gene: TRBV30; j_gene: TRBJ2-1; abundance: .; CDR3nt: TGTGCCTGGAGTGTACAGGCAGTTGAGCAGTTCTTC; CDR3aa: CAWSVQAVEQFF
d_gene: .; v_gene: TRBV6-5; j_gene: TRBJ1-2; abundance: .; CDR3nt: TGTGCCAGCAGTTACTCGTCCGTTTATGGCTACACCTTC; CDR3aa: CASSYSSVYGYTF
d_gene: .; v_gene: TRBV5-6; j_gene: TRBJ1-1; abundance: .; CDR3nt: TGTGCCAGCAGCGACGACGGGGTGAACACTGAAGCTTTCTTT; CDR3aa: CASSDDGVNTEAFF
d_gene: .; v_gene: TRBV21-1; j_gene: TRBJ2-7; abundance: once; CDR3nt: TGTGCCAGCAGCAAATCGGTAACGGGAGGACGCCGGGAGTACTTC; CDR3aa: CASSKSVTGGRREYF
d_gene: .; v_gene: TRBV7-2; j_gene: TRBJ2-7; abundance: .; CDR3nt: TGTGCCAGCAGCGGCATTCCCAGCTACGAGCAGTACTTC; CDR3aa: CASSGIPSYEQYF
d_gene: TRBD2; v_gene: TRBV7-6; j_gene: TRBJ2-3; abundance: .; CDR3nt: TGTGCCAGCAGCTTAGTCCCTAGCGGGTCTAGCACAGATACGCAGTATTTT; CDR3aa: CASSLVPSGSSTDTQYF
d_gene: TRBD1; v_gene: TRBV5-5; j_gene: TRBJ1-5; abundance: .; CDR3nt: TGTGCCAGCAGGCGGGACAGCGAAGGGAATCAGCCCCAGCATTTT; CDR3aa: CASRRDSEGNQPQHF
d_gene: .; v_gene: TRBV4-3; j_gene: TRBJ2-1; abundance: .; CDR3nt: TGCGCCAGCAGCCAAGGGGTAAATGGTGAGCAGTTCTTC; CDR3aa: CASSQGVNGEQFF
d_gene: .; v_gene: TRBV11-2; j_gene: TRBJ2-6; abundance: .; CDR3nt: TGTGCCAGCAGCCACGCGGGGGCTGGTGGGGCCAACGTCCTGACTTTC; CDR3aa: CASSHAGAGGANVLTF
d_gene: .; v_gene: TRBV18; j_gene: TRBJ2-7; abundance: .; CDR3nt: TGTGCCAGCTCCCCCAACTGGGGCGACGAGCAGTACTTC; CDR3aa: CASSPNWGDEQYF
d_gene: .; v_gene: TRBV24-1; j_gene: TRBJ2-1; abundance: .; CDR3nt: TGTGCCACCAGTGATCCCTTAAGCGGAGTCCGTTACAATGAGCAGTTCTTC; CDR3aa: CATSDPLSGVRYNEQFF